Following are 9 T cell receptor beta chains from one sample sequenced in a study of response to subunit inactivated influenza vaccine. TCRdb ran MiXCR on the RT-PCR reads and lists one entry per CDR3 protein. Of hundreds of thousands of distinct CDR3 sequences in the sample, 12% to 15% were seen once. This sample comprised PBMCs from blood, obtained less than 15 days before vaccination. The receptors originated from a man in his forties or fifties who received an inactivated influenza vaccine.

The table lists this clonotype with many counts. The chain uses TRBV3-1 and TRBJ1-5; unclear D gene. The V gene lost 1 base and the J gene lost 1 base, with 5 bases spanning the gap. CDR3 length: 14 amino acids. The germline V gene has CDR1 LGHDT and CDR2 YNNKEL (reference sequence). The CDR3 loop is CASSQGYSNQPQHF. The CDR3 region has the DNA TGTGCCAGCAGCCAAGGATACAGCAATCAGCCCCAGCATTTT. The full variable domain, in which reference TRBV3-1 and TRBJ1-5 provide the parts outside the CDR3, is DTAVSQTPKYLVTQMGNDKSIKCEQNLGHDTMYWYKQDSKKFLKIMFSYNNKELIINETVPNRFSPKSPDKAHLNLHINSLELGDSAVYFCASSQGYSNQPQHFGDGTRLSIL.

The CDR3 DNA reads TGTGCCACCAGCTCGCGGGAGTGTTGGGCGGATACGCAGTATTTT. This codes for CATSSRECWADTQYF. The rearrangement uses TRBV24-1 and TRBJ2-3; 7 nucleotides line up with TRBD2. The CDR3 has 15 residues. J lost 6 bases, V lost 7 bases, and 12 bases had no gene match. Germline V gene data show CDR1 as KGHDR and CDR2 as SFDVKD.

This clonotype has more than one count but fewer than ten. The chain joins TRBV29-1 to TRBJ2-1; D is uncertain. V gave up 1 base and J gave up 4 bases, with 11 bases separating them. The CDR3 is 14 residues long. CDR1 is SQVTM and CDR2 is ANQGSEA in the germline V gene. The CDR3 sequence is CSVEGRATYNEQFF. The CDR3 nucleotides are TGCAGCGTTGAAGGTCGAGCGACTTACAATGAGCAGTTCTTC.

In its sample, this clonotype was seen a few times. This chain uses TRBV28 with TRBJ2-1; 9 bases map to TRBD2. Germline loops: CDR1 MDHEN, CDR2 SYDVKM. V shed 5 bases, J shed 4 bases, and the junction held 9 bases outside the gene matches. The CDR3 spans 16 residues. The CDR3 region has the DNA TGTGCCAGCAGTCCCGGCCTTAGCGGGGGTTACAATGAGCAGTTCTTC. It yields the protein CASSPGLSGGYNEQFF. The entire variable domain, with the rest obtained from reference TRBV28 and TRBJ2-1, is as follows: DVKVTQSSRYLVKRTGEKVFLECVQDMDHENMFWYRQDPGLGLRLIYFSYDVKMKEKGDIPEGYSVSREKKERFSLILESASTNQTSMYLCASSPGLSGGYNEQFFGPGTRLTVL.

The J gene is TRBJ2-3, the V gene TRBV27, with 7 bases lining up with TRBD1. This CDR3 is built from 16 residues. J lost 4 bases, V lost 5 bases, and 12 bases had no gene match. Per germline, CDR1 MNHEY and CDR2 SMNVEV (reference sequence). The CDR3 reads CASSNEGQVFPDTQYF. The CDR3 nucleotides are TGTGCCAGCAGTAACGAAGGACAGGTCTTCCCAGATACGCAGTATTTT.

This clonotype was observed once. This rearrangement joins TRBV2 to TRBJ2-7; D gene ambiguous. V lost 7 bases to trimming and J lost 8 bases, with 18 bases between them. This CDR3 region has 13 residues. Germline CDR1 and CDR2: SNHLY and FYNNEI. CDR3 amino acids: CASNPSGQTKQYF. The CDR3, as DNA: TGTGCCAGCAACCCGAGTGGCCAAACCAAGCAGTACTTC.

This clonotype was detected many times. The chain combines TRBV12-3 or TRBV12-4 with TRBJ1-4, with a tentative D call TRBD1 (5 bases). This CDR3 spans 14 amino acids. V gave up 8 bases and J gave up 6 bases, with 16 bases separating them. This chain's CDR3 is CASGRDQAYEKLFF. The DNA for the CDR3 is TGTGCCAGCGGGCGGGACCAAGCGTATGAAAAACTGTTTTTT.

The chain couples TRBV7-3 to TRBJ2-1; unclear D gene. With 2 bases removed from V and 8 bases from J, the gap between germline ends came to 10 bases. Germline V gene lookup returns CDR1 SGHTA and CDR2 FQGTGA. The CDR3 spans 13 residues. CDR3 protein: CASSLQVFDEQFF. DNA of the CDR3: TGTGCCAGCAGCTTACAGGTTTTCGATGAGCAGTTCTTC.

The chain combines TRBV10-3 with TRBJ2-1; 7 nucleotides align to TRBD2. Trimming removed 7 bases from V and 7 bases from J; junction bases left unmatched: 10. This CDR3 region has 14 residues. Germline lookup yields CDR1 ENHRY and CDR2 SYGVKD. The CDR3 reads CAITDVAGANEQFF. In DNA form, the CDR3 reads TGTGCCATCACCGACGTAGCGGGCGCTAATGAGCAGTTCTTC.